The clone carrying this T cell receptor beta chain occurred a few times. Its antigen is currently unknown. The data are from a study of human T cells and chemical hapten exposure. Across the whole study: An approximately 2 cm by approximately 2 cm inner upper arm patch received 2% DPC for sensitization. Study results and limitations: All donors were alopecia patients, so their immunity may differ from that of healthy people.

Time point described: patch test 3, about 24 weeks after DPC sensitization. Treatment meaning: therapeutic diphenylcyclopropenone sensitization with weekly scalp DPC. Unique molecular identifiers were affixed to discrete cDNA molecules within the library. TCRdb analysed the RACE reads with MiXCR anew, one entry per CDR3 protein. Among about 200,000 distinct CDR3 sequences listed, 24% were seen once. Germline V gives CDR1 MDHEN, CDR2 SYDVKM. CDR3 length: 15 residues. The ends were cut back, 7 bases at V and 4 bases at J, with 18 bases in the middle. This sequence joins TRBV28 and TRBJ2-3; D not certain. The receptor was isolated from a woman in her thirties or forties with alopecia areata. Some clones in this sample may be carry-over from other donors' samples. Here the sequenced sample was whole blood, taken in connection with sensitization to the hapten diphenylcyclopropenone (DPC). The CDR3 here is CASNPAKGFADTQYF. DNA of the CDR3: TGTGCCAGCAACCCTGCTAAGGGTTTCGCAGATACGCAGTATTTT.